Sequencing of this TCR beta chain was carried out in a study of T cell repertoires in cytomegalovirus infection. TCRdb re-called the reads with MiXCR, one entry per CDR3 protein. This repertoire shows about 350,000 distinct CDR3 sequences, 34% found once; its top ten account for 13%. The CDR3 length is 14 residues. J gave up 5 bases and V 11 bases, and 14 bases lay outside the gene matches. Germline-derived CDR1 and CDR2 are SEHNR and FQNEAQ (reference sequence). This clonotype was observed a handful of times. Its antigen is unknown. Sequences were derived from cultured PBMCs, sampled from culture after CMV antigen stimulation. The sequence derives from a human donor in good health (CMV status not recorded). Some clones in this sample may be carry-over from other donors' samples. The chain links TRBV7-9 to TRBJ2-5; TRBD1 matches at 7 bases. The CDR3 region is CAGDYRGREETQYF. CDR3 bases: TGTGCCGGGGATTACAGGGGCCGAGAGGAGACCCAGTACTTC.